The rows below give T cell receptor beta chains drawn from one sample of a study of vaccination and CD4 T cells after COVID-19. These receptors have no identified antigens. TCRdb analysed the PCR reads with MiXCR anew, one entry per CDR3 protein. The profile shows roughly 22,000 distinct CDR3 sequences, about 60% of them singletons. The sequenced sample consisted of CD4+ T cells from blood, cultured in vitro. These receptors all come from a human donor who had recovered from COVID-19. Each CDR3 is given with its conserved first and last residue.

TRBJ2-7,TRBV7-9,CASSSWSVDGNEQYF
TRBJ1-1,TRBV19,CASSLRPGTGVEAEAFF
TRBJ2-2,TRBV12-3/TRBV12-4,CASSFSGGELFF
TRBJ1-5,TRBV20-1,CSSQGGNQPQHF
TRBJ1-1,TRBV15,CATSRINRAPSEAFF
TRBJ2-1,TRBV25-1,CASGETSGRGDEQFF
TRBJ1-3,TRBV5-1,CASSAGQEGNTIYF
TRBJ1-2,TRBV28,CASSLTGPPYGYTF
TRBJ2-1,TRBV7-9,CASSPSNLARVNEQFF
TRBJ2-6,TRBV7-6,CASSLGLAGGANVLTF
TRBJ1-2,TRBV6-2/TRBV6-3,CASTPGRGNYGYTF
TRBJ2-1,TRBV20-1,CSASPLAGGLHEQFF
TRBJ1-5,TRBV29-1,CSVGGTPNQPQHF
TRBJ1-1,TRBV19,CASSITQLGGYTEAFF
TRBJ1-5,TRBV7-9,CASSFGLGPLNQPQHF
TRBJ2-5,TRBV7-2,CASSFGTSGSYQETQYF
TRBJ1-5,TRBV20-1,CSAKITGTRNQPQHF
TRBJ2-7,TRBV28,CASSLGGSYEQYF
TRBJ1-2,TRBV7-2,CASTEERTKYTF
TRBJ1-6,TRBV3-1,CASSQAGSPLHF
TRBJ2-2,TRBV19,CASMRRGANTGELFF
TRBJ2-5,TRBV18,CASSPPGLAIQETQYF
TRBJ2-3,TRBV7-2,CASTETFSTDTQYF
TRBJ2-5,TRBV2,CASSEQGRQTQYF
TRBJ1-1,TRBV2,CASSEAPDTEAFF
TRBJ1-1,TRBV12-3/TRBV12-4,CASSFADRGHGAFF